A single sample is the source of the 7 T cell receptor beta chains below, sequenced in a study of blood T cells in healthy people across ages. Sample-barcoded 5' priming and a J-beta primer mix drove a second PCR of about 7 to 11 cycles. TCRdb ran MiXCR on the 5' RACE reads and lists one entry per CDR3 protein. The data contain 1.5 million to 2 million distinct CDR3 sequences, approximately 30% of them singletons. The sequenced sample consisted of blood. All receptors derive from a woman in her twenties or thirties in good health.

This clonotype was detected a few times. Compared with germline, one end of the junction differs, possibly owing to a read error. The CDR3 here is CATGDATGSVGNEQFF. In DNA form, the CDR3 reads TGTGCCACCGGTGATGCGACAGGGAGTGTGGGCAATGAGCAGTTCTTC. The genes are TRBV24-1 and TRBJ2-1; 7 bases match TRBD1. The CDR3 contains 16 residues. From germline, CDR1 is KGHDR and CDR2 SFDVKD.

In its sample, this clonotype was seen a few times. This clone may be a read error of a much larger clone one base away. The genes are TRBV29-1 and TRBJ2-7, with 7 bases identical to TRBD1. The CDR3 sequence is 14 residues long. Looked up from germline, CDR1 is SQVTM and CDR2 is ANQGSEA. CDR3 region: CSVGSGTVSYGQYF. In nucleotides, the CDR3 is TGCAGCGTTGGGTCCGGGACAGTCTCCTACGGGCAGTACTTC.

This clonotype occurred a few times. The rearrangement uses TRBV9 and TRBJ1-1, with 7 positions matching TRBD1. Germline lookup yields CDR1 SGDLS and CDR2 YYNGEE. The V segment lost 6 bases and the J segment 3 bases; nucleotides outside the gene matches: 8. The CDR3 is made up of 14 amino acids. The CDR3 region has the DNA TGTGCCAGCACCCGCCAGGGGGGAGACACTGAAGCTTTCTTT. This codes for CASTRQGGDTEAFF.

As to this clonotype: The germline gene is not matched at one end of the junction; a read error may be the cause. This chain links TRBV7-2 with TRBJ1-1, with D uncertain. The CDR3 is made up of 13 amino acids. The germline V gene encodes CDR1 SGHTA and CDR2 FQGNSA. The CDR3, as DNA: TGTGCCAGCAGCTTAATCCAGAACACTGAACCTTTCTTT. Translating it yields CASSLIQNTEPFF.

The chain couples TRBV15 to TRBJ2-4, with D tentatively TRBD1 (6 bases). Trimming took 1 base from V and 13 from J, leaving 14 bases between them. Germline values: CDR1 LNHNV, CDR2 YYDKDF (reference sequence). This CDR3 contains 13 residues. CDR3 loop: CATSRGRGNEQYF. In DNA, the CDR3 is TGTGCCACCAGCAGAGGAAGGGGGAATGAGCAGTACTTC. Variable domain in full (rest from reference TRBV15 and TRBJ2-4): DAMVIQNPRYQVTQFGKPVTLSCSQTLNHNVMYWYQQKSSQAPKLLFHYYDKDFNNEADTPDNFQSRRPNTSFCFLDIRSPGLGDTAMYLCATSRGRGNEQYFGAGTRLSVL.

The V gene is TRBV7-2, the J gene TRBJ2-5; no clear D. This CDR3 spans 14 amino acids. Germline lookup yields CDR1 SGHTA and CDR2 FQGNSA. The V end lost 7 bases, the J end lost 2 bases, and 14 bases lay between the germline ends. The DNA of the CDR3 is TGTGCCAGCACCCAGTCCGGCAGTCAAGAGACCCAGTACTTC. Its translation: CASTQSGSQETQYF.

The V and J genes are TRBV9 and TRBJ2-1, with a weak D call TRBD1 (5 bases). TRBJ2-7 explains the end of the DNA better; the J call may be wrong. The CDR3 extends over 15 amino acids. CDR1 SGDLS and CDR2 YYNGEE come from the germline V gene. This chain's CDR3 is CASSQGQELDNEQYF. CDR3 nucleotide sequence: TGTGCCAGCAGCCAAGGGCAAGAGTTGGACAATGAGCAGTACTTC.